This T cell receptor beta chain was documented in a study of control samples from healthy donors and cancer patients. Sequenced by immunoSEQ multiplex PCR; TCRdb stores in-frame clones only, minus some. The table has 90,000 to 110,000 clones, about four fifths seen once. Germline V CDR1 and CDR2: LGHNT, FRNRAP. V lost 2 bases and J 6 bases, leaving 7 bases between the germline ends. The CDR3 is made up of 12 amino acids. The receptor comes from a woman between 50 and 59 years old in good health. The sequenced sample consisted of blood. The chain combines TRBV12-5 with TRBJ1-2, with unresolved D. DNA of the CDR3: TGTGCTAGTGGTTTGATGGGGAATGGCTACACCTTC. Its translation is CASGLMGNGYTF.